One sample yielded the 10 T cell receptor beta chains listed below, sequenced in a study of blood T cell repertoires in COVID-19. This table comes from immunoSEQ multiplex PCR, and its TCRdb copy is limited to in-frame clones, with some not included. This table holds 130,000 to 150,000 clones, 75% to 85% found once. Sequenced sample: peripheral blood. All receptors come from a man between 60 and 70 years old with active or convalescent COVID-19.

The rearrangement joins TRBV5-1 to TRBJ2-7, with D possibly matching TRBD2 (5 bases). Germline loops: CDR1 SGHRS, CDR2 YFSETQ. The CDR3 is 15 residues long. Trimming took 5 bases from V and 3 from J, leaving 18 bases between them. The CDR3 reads CASRSTSGEIYEQYF. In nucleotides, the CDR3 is TGCGCCAGCAGATCAACCTCCGGGGAGATCTACGAGCAGTACTTC.

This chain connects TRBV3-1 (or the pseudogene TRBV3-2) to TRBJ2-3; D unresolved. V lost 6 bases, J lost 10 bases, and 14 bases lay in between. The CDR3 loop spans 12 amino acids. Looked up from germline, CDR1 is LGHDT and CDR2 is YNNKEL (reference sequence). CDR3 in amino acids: CASRLNVGPQYF. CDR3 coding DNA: TGTGCCAGCAGGCTAAATGTGGGCCCGCAGTATTTT.

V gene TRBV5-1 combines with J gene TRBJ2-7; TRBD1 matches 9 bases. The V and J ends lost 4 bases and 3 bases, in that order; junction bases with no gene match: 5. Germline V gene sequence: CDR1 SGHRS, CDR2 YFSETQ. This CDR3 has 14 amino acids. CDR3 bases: TGCGCCAGCAGCCAGACAGGGGGTATCTACGAGCAGTACTTC. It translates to CASSQTGGIYEQYF.

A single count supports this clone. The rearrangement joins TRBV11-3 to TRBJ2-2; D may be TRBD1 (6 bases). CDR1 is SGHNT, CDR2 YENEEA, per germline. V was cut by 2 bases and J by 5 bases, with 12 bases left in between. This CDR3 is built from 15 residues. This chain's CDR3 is CASSLRRGTTGELFF. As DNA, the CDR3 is TGTGCCAGCAGCTTAAGAAGGGGGACGACCGGGGAGCTGTTTTTT.

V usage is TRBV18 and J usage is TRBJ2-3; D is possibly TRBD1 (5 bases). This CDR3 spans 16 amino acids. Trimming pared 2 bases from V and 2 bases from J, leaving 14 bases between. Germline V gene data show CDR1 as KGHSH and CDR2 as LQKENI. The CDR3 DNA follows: TGTGCCAGCTCACCAAGACAGAGCGATCCCACAGATACGCAGTATTTT. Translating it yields CASSPRQSDPTDTQYF.

The CDR3 coding sequence is TGTGCCAGCTCACCATTCAGGGGGGACTATGGCTACACCTTC. It yields the protein CASSPFRGDYGYTF. The chain has TRBV18 and TRBJ1-2; TRBD1 matches at 7 bases. Germline values: CDR1 KGHSH, CDR2 LQKENI. V shed 2 bases and J 3 bases; nucleotides not matched to a gene: 3. CDR3 size: 14 residues.

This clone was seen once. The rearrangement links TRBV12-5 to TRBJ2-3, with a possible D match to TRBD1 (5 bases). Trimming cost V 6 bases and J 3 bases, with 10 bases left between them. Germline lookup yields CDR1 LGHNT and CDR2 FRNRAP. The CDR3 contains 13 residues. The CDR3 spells CASGETVTDTQYF. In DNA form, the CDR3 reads TGTGCTAGTGGCGAGACAGTAACAGATACGCAGTATTTT.

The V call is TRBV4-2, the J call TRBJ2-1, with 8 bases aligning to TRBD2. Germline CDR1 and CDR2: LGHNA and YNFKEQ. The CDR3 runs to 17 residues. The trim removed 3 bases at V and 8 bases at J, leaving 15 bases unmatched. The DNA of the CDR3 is TGTGCCAGCAGCCATGACGCTCCGGGACTAGATGGGTATGAGCAGTTCTTC. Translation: CASSHDAPGLDGYEQFF.

As DNA, the CDR3 is TGTGCCACCACACAGGGGCAGTTCTTC. As protein: CATTQGQFF. The V and J genes are TRBV24-1 and TRBJ2-1, with a tentative D call TRBD1 (6 bases). Germline CDR1 reads KGHDR; CDR2 reads SFDVKD. The CDR3 has 9 residues. V lost 8 bases to trimming and J lost 12 bases, with 7 bases between them.

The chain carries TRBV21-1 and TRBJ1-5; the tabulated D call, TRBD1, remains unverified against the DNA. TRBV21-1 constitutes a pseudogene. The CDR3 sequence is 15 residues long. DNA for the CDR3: TGTGCCAGCAGCACTCGGACAGGCGGCAATCAGCCCCAGCATTTT. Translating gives CASSTRTGGNQPQHF.